A single sample is the source of the 20 T cell receptor beta chains below, sequenced in a study of T cell changes during pregnancy in multiple sclerosis. Libraries were prepared by immunoSEQ multiplex PCR; TCRdb keeps only in-frame clonotypes and omits some of them. The data show about 92,000 clones, 90% to 95% seen once. The source was peripheral blood, collected in the first trimester of pregnancy. The receptors originated from a female donor with multiple sclerosis, enrolled in a pregnancy study.

This chain joins TRBV19 and TRBJ2-1; D perhaps matches TRBD2 (7 bases). This CDR3 spans 15 amino acids. The V end was cut by 1 base, the J end by 4 bases, with 11 bases between. Germline values: CDR1 LNHDA, CDR2 SQIVND (reference sequence). The CDR3, as DNA: TGTGCCAGTAGTATAGGTGAGGGGGGGTACAATGAGCAGTTCTTC. This gives the protein CASSIGEGGYNEQFF.

J is TRBJ1-1 and V is TRBV13, with D unresolved. Trimming took 5 bases from V and 0 from J, leaving 7 bases between them. The CDR3 covers 13 residues. Germline values: CDR1 PRHDT, CDR2 FYEKMQ (reference sequence). The CDR3: CASSPSVNTEAFF. CDR3 in DNA: TGTGCCAGCAGCCCGTCCGTGAACACTGAAGCTTTCTTT.

This chain uses TRBV27 with TRBJ1-5, with 9 nucleotides matching TRBD1. Germline trimming cut 6 bases from V and 7 bases from J; bases unmatched to any gene: 7. Per the germline V gene, CDR1 is MNHEY and CDR2 is SMNVEV (reference sequence). The CDR3 length is 14 residues. The CDR3 coding sequence is TGTGCCAGCAGAAAGACAGGGGGTCGGCAGCCCCAGCATTTT. It is translated as CASRKTGGRQPQHF.

J is TRBJ1-6 and V is TRBV9, with a tentative D call TRBD1 (6 bases). V gave up 0 bases and J gave up 7 bases, with 8 bases separating them. From germline, CDR1 is SGDLS and CDR2 YYNGEE. The CDR3 runs to 14 residues. The chain's CDR3 is CASSVAGANSPLHF. CDR3 bases: TGTGCCAGCAGCGTAGCAGGGGCCAATTCACCCCTCCACTTT.

V and J are TRBV6-4 and TRBJ2-7; D possibly corresponds to TRBD2 (5 bases). This CDR3 region has 15 residues. The germline V and J ends were trimmed by 6 bases and 2 bases, with 17 bases remaining between them. The germline V gene has CDR1 MRHNA and CDR2 SNTAGT. CDR3: CASRAGPEAPYEQYF. CDR3 nucleotides: TGTGCCAGCAGGGCGGGCCCCGAGGCTCCCTACGAGCAGTACTTC.

The chain has TRBV18 and TRBJ2-2; 8 bases agree with TRBD2. There are 16 residues in the CDR3. V lost 2 bases, J lost 5 bases, and 7 bases stayed unmatched. Germline CDR1 reads KGHSH; CDR2 reads LQKENI. CDR3 bases: TGTGCCAGCTCACCATTGAGCGGGGGAGAGACCGGGGAGCTGTTTTTT. Translating gives CASSPLSGGETGELFF.

The V call is TRBV5-1, the J call TRBJ2-1; D perhaps matches TRBD2 (6 bases). Trimming removed 4 bases at V and 10 bases at J, with 21 bases between. Germline V lookup: CDR1 SGHRS, CDR2 YFSETQ. The CDR3 is 15 residues long. CDR3 protein: CASSVLAGREGEQFF. The CDR3 DNA reads TGCGCCAGCAGCGTACTCGCCGGGAGAGAAGGAGAGCAGTTCTTC.

V and J are TRBV19 and TRBJ1-2; D uncertain. The V end lost 4 bases, the J end lost 0 bases, and 15 bases lay between the germline ends. Germline V gives CDR1 LNHDA, CDR2 SQIVND (reference sequence). The CDR3 spans 16 residues. The CDR3 spells CASSTGGGRANYGYTF. The CDR3 bases are TGTGCCAGTAGTACCGGTGGAGGGAGAGCTAACTATGGCTACACCTTC. The full variable domain, in which reference TRBV19 and TRBJ1-2 provide the parts outside the CDR3, is DGGITQSPKYLFRKEGQNVTLSCEQNLNHDAMYWYRQDPGQGLRLIYYSQIVNDFQKGDIAEGYSVSREKKESFPLTVTSAQKNPTAFYLCASSTGGGRANYGYTFGSGTRLTVV.

V usage is TRBV5-4 and J usage is TRBJ2-7; perhaps TRBD1 as D (5 bases). The CDR3 covers 14 residues. From germline, CDR1 is SGHNT and CDR2 YYREEE (reference sequence). The V end was cut by 2 bases, the J end by 6 bases, with 15 bases between. CDR3 sequence: CASSLWAGSGEQYF. The DNA of the CDR3 is TGTGCCAGCAGCTTATGGGCAGGGTCTGGCGAGCAGTACTTC.

The V call is TRBV9, the J call TRBJ2-1; weak D call: TRBD2 (7 bases). Germline values: CDR1 SGDLS, CDR2 YYNGEE. V shed 2 bases and J shed 4 bases, with 13 bases lying between them. The CDR3 has 15 amino acids. As DNA, the CDR3 is TGTGCCAGCAGCGTCGGCGGGGGCCAGTACAATGAGCAGTTCTTC. Protein product: CASSVGGGQYNEQFF. The variable domain in full, with the rest retrieved from reference TRBV9 and TRBJ2-1, is DSGVTQTPKHLITATGQRVTLRCSPRSGDLSVYWYQQSLDQGLQFLIQYYNGEERAKGNILERFSAQQFPDLHSELNLSSLELGDSALYFCASSVGGGQYNEQFFGPGTRLTVL.

The V gene is TRBV11-3, the J gene TRBJ2-6; TRBD1 matches 10 bases. Germline V gives CDR1 SGHNT, CDR2 YENEEA. The V and J ends lost 5 bases and 0 bases, in that order; junction bases with no gene match: 4. The CDR3 consists of 17 residues. This CDR3 reads CASSPGTGDSGANVLTF. For the CDR3, the DNA is TGTGCCAGCAGCCCCGGGACAGGGGACTCTGGGGCCAACGTCCTGACTTTC.

The rearrangement uses TRBV6-4 and TRBJ2-1; TRBD1 aligns across 9 bases. This CDR3 has 15 residues. Trimming cost V 6 bases and J 2 bases; bases outside gene matches: 5. Germline V gene data show CDR1 as MRHNA and CDR2 as SNTAGT. CDR3 region: CASSEGQGPYNEQFF. The CDR3 nucleotides are TGTGCCAGCAGCGAGGGACAGGGACCCTACAATGAGCAGTTCTTC.

The chain joins TRBV6-1 to TRBJ2-5, with D possibly being TRBD1 (5 bases). The CDR3 is 13 amino acids. Looked up from germline, CDR1 is MNHNS and CDR2 is SASEGT. V lost 4 bases to trimming and J lost 5 bases, with 11 bases between them. The CDR3 sequence is CASSVGVVETQYF. CDR3 DNA: TGTGCCAGCAGTGTAGGGGTGGTTGAGACCCAGTACTTC.

The chain combines TRBV9 with TRBJ2-1; 7 positions match TRBD2. Germline CDR1 SGDLS, CDR2 YYNGEE. The CDR3 runs 14 residues. V lost 4 bases and J lost 1; bases outside the gene matches: 2. DNA for the CDR3: TGTGCCAGCAGCACGCGGGGGTCCTACAATGAGCAGTTCTTC. Encoded protein: CASSTRGSYNEQFF. Looking up the rest from reference TRBV9 and TRBJ2-1 gives the full variable domain: DSGVTQTPKHLITATGQRVTLRCSPRSGDLSVYWYQQSLDQGLQFLIQYYNGEERAKGNILERFSAQQFPDLHSELNLSSLELGDSALYFCASSTRGSYNEQFFGPGTRLTVL.

This chain joins TRBV5-8 and TRBJ1-6; TRBD1 matches at 9 bases. The CDR3 spans 14 residues. Germline-derived CDR1 and CDR2 are SGHTS and YDEGEE. V lost 5 bases and J lost 7; bases outside the gene matches: 4. Here the CDR3 DNA reads TGTGCCAGCAGTATGGACAGGGGAAATTCACCCCTCCACTTT. Encoded protein: CASSMDRGNSPLHF.

This chain links TRBV9 with TRBJ1-6; 7 nucleotides align to TRBD1. Germline V lookup: CDR1 SGDLS, CDR2 YYNGEE. The CDR3 length is 17 residues. V shed 0 bases, J shed 10 bases, and the junction held 13 bases outside the gene matches. CDR3 in DNA: TGTGCCAGCAGCGTAGGCCTGACAGGGATTGTAGACTCACCCCTCCACTTT. Translated: CASSVGLTGIVDSPLHF.

This chain connects TRBV9 to TRBJ2-5; D is ambiguous. The better agreement between TRBJ2-7 and the DNA end casts doubt on the J call. CDR3 length equals 11 residues. Germline V gene lookup returns CDR1 SGDLS and CDR2 YYNGEE. The DNA of the CDR3 is TGTGCCAGCAGCGCAGGATACGAGCAGTACTTC. This translates into CASSAGYEQYF.

This chain links TRBV4-1 with TRBJ1-3, with D possibly TRBD1 on 5 matching bases. CDR1 MGHRA and CDR2 YSYEKL come from the germline V gene. The V end lost 8 bases, the J end lost 4 bases, and 15 bases lay between the germline ends. CDR3 length: 14 residues. CDR3 nucleotides: TGCGCCAGCCGACCAGGGCTTGCCGGAAACACCATATATTTT. Its translation is CASRPGLAGNTIYF.

The chain employs TRBV7-2 and TRBJ2-1; 7 bases align to TRBD2. After removal of 0 bases from V and 7 bases from J, the junction contained 6 bases not matched to a gene. The CDR3 has 15 amino acids. Germline V gene lookup returns CDR1 SGHTA and CDR2 FQGNSA. In DNA, the CDR3 is TGTGCCAGCAGCTTAGCCTTGGGACTATGGAATGAGCAGTTCTTC. It specifies CASSLALGLWNEQFF.

V and J are TRBV6-6 and TRBJ1-1, with TRBD1 matching 7 bases. The germline V gene has CDR1 MNHNY and CDR2 SVGAGI (reference sequence). The CDR3 is made up of 14 amino acids. V was pared by 5 bases and J by 6 bases, with 9 bases of the junction left unmatched. The CDR3 sequence is CASSTSDRLAEAFF. CDR3 coding DNA: TGTGCCAGCAGTACCTCGGACAGGTTAGCTGAAGCTTTCTTT.